Below, one T cell receptor beta chain is given with its context. Its target is unknown. These data belong to a study of cytomegalovirus exposure and HLA in healthy donors. Findings and limits, study-wide: In most subjects, TCR beta sequences reportedly gave accurate predictions of HLA-A and HLA-B alleles. Follow-up analysis seemed to connect common viral pathogens with several of the most significant clusters identified.

13 Jbeta primers and 60 Vbeta primers were used for the PCR. Assay used: immunoSEQ multiplex PCR; TCRdb lists only in-frame clones, some missing. The sample holds approximately 150,000 clones, roughly 80% seen once. Germline V gives CDR1 SGHDN, CDR2 FVKESK. The length of the CDR3 is 16 residues. V lost 4 bases and J 4 bases, leaving 19 bases between the germline ends. The chain links TRBV14 to TRBJ1-2; a weak D match, TRBD1 (6 bases). The TCR was taken from a female donor in good health and CMV-seronegative. Sample: PBMCs. CDR3 residues: CASSPLRQGHGYGYTF. DNA of the CDR3: TGTGCCAGCAGCCCCCTCCGGCAGGGGCACGGCTATGGCTACACCTTC.